Below are 32 T cell receptor beta chains sequenced from a single sample in a study of cytomegalovirus exposure and HLA in healthy donors. Researchers ran the PCR with 60 Vbeta and 13 Jbeta primers. Some clones are missing from TCRdb's copy, which holds only in-frame ones; the method was immunoSEQ multiplex PCR. The top ten hold 5.7% of the sample, which has 150,000 to 200,000 clones, roughly 75% seen once. Sequenced sample: PBMCs. The receptor source for this set is a man in his forties in good health and CMV-seronegative.

This clone was picked up one time. V gene TRBV27 combines with J gene TRBJ2-7, with TRBD2 matching 8 bases. Trimming removed 5 bases from V and 4 bases from J; junction bases left unmatched: 7. The CDR3 length is 14 residues. CDR1 and CDR2 from the germline V gene are MNHEY and SMNVEV (reference sequence). CDR3 protein: CASSPQGLAYEQYF. CDR3 nucleotide sequence: TGTGCCAGCAGTCCGCAAGGACTAGCTTACGAGCAGTACTTC.

The chain is built from TRBV5-5 and TRBJ1-4; no clear D. The V gene's germline CDR1 is SGHKS and CDR2 YYEKEE (reference sequence). Trimming stripped 0 bases from V and 5 bases from J, with 8 bases between. The CDR3 spans 14 residues. CDR3 in amino acids: CASSLGGSNEKLFF. Here the CDR3 DNA reads TGTGCCAGCAGCTTGGGCGGATCAAATGAAAAACTGTTTTTT.

The chain uses TRBV5-1 and TRBJ1-1, with TRBD1 matching over 10 bases. CDR1 is SGHRS, CDR2 YFSETQ, per germline. Losses at the gene ends were 5 bases for V and 2 bases for J; bases not matched to a gene: 9. This CDR3 has 16 residues. This CDR3 is CASSHQGQGTNTEAFF. DNA of the CDR3: TGCGCCAGCAGTCACCAGGGACAGGGGACTAACACTGAAGCTTTCTTT.

V usage is TRBV25-1 and J usage is TRBJ1-1; the D gene is possibly TRBD1 (6 bases). CDR3 length: 15 amino acids. V was trimmed by 2 bases and J by 0 bases, leaving 10 bases between them. CDR1 is MGHDK and CDR2 is SYGVNS in the germline V gene. CDR3 region: CASSEAGAMNTEAFF. CDR3 nucleotide sequence: TGTGCCAGCAGTGAAGCAGGGGCTATGAACACTGAAGCTTTCTTT.

CDR3 residues: CASSSGTASYNEQFF. The CDR3, as DNA: TGCGCCAGCAGCTCCGGGACAGCCTCCTACAATGAGCAGTTCTTC. This chain uses TRBV5-1 with TRBJ2-1; TRBD1 matches 7 bases. The ends lost 3 bases at V and 0 bases at J; junction bases unmatched: 3. From germline, CDR1 is SGHRS and CDR2 YFSETQ. This CDR3 spans 15 amino acids.

This rearrangement joins TRBV10-3 to TRBJ1-2; D perhaps matches TRBD1 (5 bases). Trimming took off 5 bases at V and 8 bases at J, with 15 bases between the two ends. The CDR3 spans 13 residues. The germline gives CDR1 ENHRY, CDR2 SYGVKD. This CDR3 is CAISLDSYGGYTF. CDR3 in DNA: TGTGCCATCAGTTTAGACAGCTATGGAGGCTACACCTTC.

This rearrangement joins TRBV27 to TRBJ2-1; the match to TRBD2 covers 10 bases. The CDR3 contains 15 residues. V gave up 5 bases and J gave up 3 bases; unmatched junction bases: 4. Germline V gene lookup returns CDR1 MNHEY and CDR2 SMNVEV (reference sequence). CDR3 nucleotide sequence: TGTGCCAGCAGTCTTCTAGCGGGAGTCTACAATGAGCAGTTCTTC. It encodes CASSLLAGVYNEQFF.

The chain employs TRBV19 and TRBJ2-2; 10 bases align to TRBD2. J was trimmed by 1 base and V by 7 bases; bases with no gene match: 9. CDR3 length equals 17 residues. Germline V gene sequence: CDR1 LNHDA, CDR2 SQIVND (reference sequence). CDR3: CASTFTRTSGNTGELFF. The CDR3 DNA follows: TGTGCCAGTACCTTCACCCGGACTAGCGGGAACACCGGGGAGCTGTTTTTT.

This clone was detected only a few times. The V and J genes are TRBV2 and TRBJ2-5, with TRBD2 matching over 10 bases. Germline CDR1 reads SNHLY; CDR2 reads FYNNEI. V lost 7 bases, J lost 5 bases, and 13 bases stayed unmatched. There are 16 residues in the CDR3. Here the CDR3 DNA reads TGTGCCAGCAACGACTGGCCTAGCGGGGGAAGGGAGACCCAGTACTTC. Translation: CASNDWPSGGRETQYF. Supplemented by reference TRBV2 and TRBJ2-5, the full variable domain reads EPEVTQTPSHQVTQMGQEVILRCVPISNHLYFYWYRQILGQKVEFLVSFYNNEISEKSEIFDDQFSVERPDGSNFTLKIRSTKLEDSAMYFCASNDWPSGGRETQYFGPGTRLLVL.

This clone was recorded a few times. The genes are TRBV29-1 and TRBJ1-2; 7 bases are a match to TRBD1. This CDR3 has 13 amino acids. Germline CDR1 SQVTM, CDR2 ANQGSEA. J gave up 3 bases and V 7 bases, and 8 bases lay outside the gene matches. In nucleotides, the CDR3 is TGCAGCGGAGGACAGGAATTAGACTATGGCTACACCTTC. Translated, it gives CSGGQELDYGYTF.

The rearrangement joins TRBV4-3 to TRBJ1-2; TRBD1 matches at 7 bases. The germline V gene encodes CDR1 LGHNA and CDR2 YSLEER. This CDR3 has 18 residues. The V and J ends lost 3 bases and 4 bases, in that order; junction bases with no gene match: 17. The CDR3 sequence is CASSHAALVRGHGYGYTF. The CDR3 bases are TGCGCCAGCAGCCATGCGGCCCTCGTAAGGGGGCACGGCTATGGCTACACCTTC.

This clone was detected once. The chain combines TRBV7-8 with TRBJ1-4; the D is unclear. The V and J ends lost 1 base and 0 bases respectively, with 9 bases between them. CDR1 is SGHVS, CDR2 FQNEAQ, per germline. The CDR3 length is 16 residues. The DNA of the CDR3 is TGTGCCAGCAGCTTAGTCGGGATAACAACTAATGAAAAACTGTTTTTT. Its translation: CASSLVGITTNEKLFF.

The J gene is TRBJ2-6, the V gene TRBV19; TRBD1 agrees at 7 bases. CDR3 length: 15 residues. The V and J ends lost 7 bases and 1 base, in that order; junction bases with no gene match: 4. Per the germline V gene, CDR1 is LNHDA and CDR2 is SQIVND (reference sequence). CDR3 loop: CASKGGISGANVLTF. The DNA for the CDR3 is TGTGCCAGTAAAGGGGGCATATCTGGGGCCAACGTCCTGACTTTC. Drawing the rest from reference TRBV19 and TRBJ2-6, the complete variable domain is DGGITQSPKYLFRKEGQNVTLSCEQNLNHDAMYWYRQDPGQGLRLIYYSQIVNDFQKGDIAEGYSVSREKKESFPLTVTSAQKNPTAFYLCASKGGISGANVLTFGAGSRLTVL.

The V call is TRBV6-1, the J call TRBJ1-1; 7 bases line up with TRBD1. The CDR3 is 14 amino acids. Unmatched junction bases numbered 8, after V lost 6 bases and J lost 4 bases. Looked up from germline, CDR1 is MNHNS and CDR2 is SASEGT. CDR3 sequence: CASRGQGGRTEAFF. CDR3 DNA: TGTGCCAGCAGGGGCCAGGGGGGCCGCACTGAAGCTTTCTTT.

V and J are TRBV7-2 and TRBJ2-2; 8 bases match TRBD2. The CDR3 covers 14 residues. Germline V gene lookup returns CDR1 SGHTA and CDR2 FQGNSA. The V segment lost 7 bases and the J segment 5 bases; nucleotides outside the gene matches: 6. CDR3 amino acids: CASTSGRRTGELFF. The CDR3 nucleotides read TGTGCCAGCACCAGCGGGAGAAGAACCGGGGAGCTGTTTTTT.

J is TRBJ2-7 and V is TRBV2; the D gene is possibly TRBD1 (6 bases). Germline CDR1 is SNHLY and CDR2 is FYNNEI. Trimming shortened V by 6 bases and J by 7 bases, and 22 bases separated the two germline ends. The CDR3 consists of 15 residues. CDR3 sequence (DNA): TGTGCCAGCAGCGGCTGGGGCAGGGGCCGTAGAGAGCAGTACTTC. Its protein is CASSGWGRGRREQYF.

The chain couples TRBV9 to TRBJ2-1; D perhaps matches TRBD2 (5 bases). The CDR3 sequence is 14 residues long. In germline, CDR1 is SGDLS, CDR2 YYNGEE. The V end lost 0 bases, the J end lost 7 bases, and 11 bases lay between the germline ends. The CDR3 DNA reads as TGTGCCAGCAGCGTAGGAGGGAGTCTGAATGAGCAGTTCTTC. It is translated as CASSVGGSLNEQFF.

The rearrangement links TRBV5-8 to TRBJ1-6; a possible D gene is TRBD1 (6 bases). V was pared by 2 bases and J by 4 bases, with 10 bases between. The CDR3 length is 15 residues. Germline CDR1 SGHTS, CDR2 YDEGEE. CDR3 sequence reads: CASSLRTEYNSPLHF. The DNA of the CDR3 is TGTGCCAGCAGCTTAAGGACAGAATATAATTCACCCCTCCACTTT. The full variable domain, rest sourced from reference TRBV5-8 and TRBJ1-6, is EAGVTQSPTHLIKTRGQQATLRCSPISGHTSVYWYQQALGLGLQFLLWYDEGEERNRGNFPPRFSGRQFPNYSSELNVNALELEDSALYLCASSLRTEYNSPLHFGNGTRLTVT.

This clone was detected a few times. V and J are TRBV25-1 and TRBJ1-1, with TRBD1 matching 7 bases. Looked up from germline, CDR1 is MGHDK and CDR2 is SYGVNS. Trimming at V came to 4 bases and at J to 5 bases, leaving 7 bases not matched to a gene. The length of the CDR3 is 14 residues. The CDR3 protein is CASSANSGGTEAFF. CDR3 coding DNA: TGTGCCAGCAGTGCAAACTCAGGGGGGACTGAAGCTTTCTTT.

This clone was picked up a small number of times. The chain joins TRBV6-6 to TRBJ2-7; 9 bases align to TRBD1. After removal of 2 bases from V and 2 bases from J, the junction contained 4 bases not matched to a gene. Germline values: CDR1 MNHNY, CDR2 SVGAGI (reference sequence). The CDR3 runs 15 residues. CDR3 DNA sequence: TGTGCCAGCAGTTACCGGGACAGGGACACCTACGAGCAGTACTTC. It specifies CASSYRDRDTYEQYF.

This clone was detected only a few times. CDR3 region: CASSLARDNSYEQYF. Written as DNA, the CDR3 is TGTGCCAGCAGCTTAGCACGGGACAACTCCTACGAGCAGTACTTC. This chain connects TRBV11-2 to TRBJ2-7, with a possible D match to TRBD1 (6 bases). The germline CDR1 and CDR2 sequences are SGHAT and FQNNGV. The CDR3 loop spans 15 amino acids. Trimming removed 1 base from V and 0 bases from J, with 10 bases in between.

This clone appeared a single time. The V gene is TRBV19, the J gene TRBJ1-5; D might be TRBD1 (6 bases). The CDR3 consists of 16 residues. The germline gives CDR1 LNHDA, CDR2 SQIVND (reference sequence). The ends were cut back, 5 bases at V and 1 base at J, with 15 bases in the middle. The CDR3, as DNA: TGTGCCAGTAGTCCCCTGGGACAACCGAGCAATCAGCCCCAGCATTTT. It yields the protein CASSPLGQPSNQPQHF.

This clone was recorded once. The V and J genes are TRBV7-6 and TRBJ2-2; no reliable D call. The germline V and J ends were trimmed by 5 bases and 2 bases, with 9 bases remaining between them. Germline V lookup: CDR1 SGHVS, CDR2 FNYEAQ. The CDR3 spans 14 residues. CDR3 DNA sequence: TGTGCCAGCAGCCCCTACGTTAACACCGGGGAGCTGTTTTTT. Its translation is CASSPYVNTGELFF. Using reference TRBV7-6 and TRBJ2-2 for the parts outside the CDR3, the full variable domain is GAGVSQSPRYKVTKRGQDVALRCDPISGHVSLYWYRQALGQGPEFLTYFNYEAQQDKSGLPNDRFSAERPEGSISTLTIQRTEQRDSAMYRCASSPYVNTGELFFGEGSRLTVL.

This clone was observed a few times. The rearrangement uses TRBV19 and TRBJ2-2; possibly TRBD2 for D (6 bases). V dropped 6 bases and J dropped 3 bases, with 8 bases sitting between them. This CDR3 region has 13 residues. The germline gives CDR1 LNHDA, CDR2 SQIVND (reference sequence). CDR3 loop: CASSRRDTGELFF. The CDR3 DNA reads as TGTGCCAGTAGCCGGAGGGACACCGGGGAGCTGTTTTTT.

The chain carries TRBV19 and TRBJ1-4, with D uncertain. The ends were cut back, 3 bases at V and 3 bases at J, with 8 bases in the middle. The CDR3 is made up of 14 amino acids. Germline CDR1 reads LNHDA; CDR2 reads SQIVND (reference sequence). The CDR3 loop is CASSIETANEKLFF. The CDR3 DNA is TGTGCCAGTAGTATTGAAACAGCTAATGAAAAACTGTTTTTT. The whole variable domain, remainder taken from reference TRBV19 and TRBJ1-4, is DGGITQSPKYLFRKEGQNVTLSCEQNLNHDAMYWYRQDPGQGLRLIYYSQIVNDFQKGDIAEGYSVSREKKESFPLTVTSAQKNPTAFYLCASSIETANEKLFFGSGTQLSVL.

As to this clone: A read error may produce the germline difference seen at one junction end. Other DNA sequences from this sample encode an identical CDR3 as well. This chain joins TRBV6-5 and TRBJ2-7, with D uncertain. The length of the CDR3 is 15 residues. CDR1 is MNHEY and CDR2 is SVGAGI in the germline V gene. In nucleotides, the CDR3 is TGTGCCAGCAGTTACTCGATAAAACGCGAGTACGAGCAATACTTC. The encoded protein is CASSYSIKREYEQYF.

The chain combines TRBV18 with TRBJ2-5; no definite D call. The DNA end favors TRBJ2-7, so the J call may be wrong. Germline CDR1 and CDR2: KGHSH and LQKENI. This CDR3 contains 13 residues. CDR3 residues: CASSRLSSYEQYF. The CDR3 nucleotides are TGTGCCAGCTCCCGACTGAGCTCCTACGAGCAGTACTTC.

The J gene is TRBJ2-7, the V gene TRBV30; D is perhaps TRBD1 (6 bases). V gave up 2 bases and J gave up 6 bases, with 11 bases separating them. Germline CDR1 GTSNPN, CDR2 SVGIG (reference sequence). The CDR3 is made up of 12 amino acids. The DNA for the CDR3 is TGTGCCTGGAGTATTACAGGGCTCGAGCAGTACTTC. This encodes CAWSITGLEQYF. The full variable domain, rest sourced from reference TRBV30 and TRBJ2-7, is SQTIHQWPATLVQPVGSPLSLECTVEGTSNPNLYWYRQAAGRGLQLLFYSVGIGQISSEVPQNLSASRPQDRQFILSSKKLLLSDSGFYLCAWSITGLEQYFGPGTRLTVT.

A single count supports this clone. The chain has TRBV7-9 and TRBJ2-7; D perhaps matches TRBD1 (6 bases). CDR1 and CDR2 from the germline V gene are SEHNR and FQNEAQ (reference sequence). The V end lost 2 bases, the J end lost 3 bases, and 14 bases lay between the germline ends. The CDR3 has 15 amino acids. Here the CDR3 DNA reads TGTGCCAGCAGCTTATCGGAGACAGGCCGCTACGAGCAGTACTTC. Translation gives CASSLSETGRYEQYF.

This clone appeared a single time. The rearrangement uses TRBV2 and TRBJ1-6; D unresolved. Germline V gene data show CDR1 as SNHLY and CDR2 as FYNNEI. V shed 3 bases and J shed 3 bases, with 9 bases lying between them. The CDR3 is 15 amino acids. CDR3 region: CASSDPVDYNSPLHF. Written as DNA, the CDR3 is TGTGCCAGCAGTGATCCGGTAGACTATAATTCACCCCTCCACTTT.

The count of this clone is one. The genes are TRBV5-5 and TRBJ1-5; TRBD1 aligns across 12 bases. The J segment lost 9 bases and the V segment lost 3 bases, leaving 7 bases of the junction unmatched. Per germline, CDR1 SGHKS and CDR2 YYEKEE (reference sequence). The CDR3 totals 15 residues. The CDR3 DNA reads TGTGCCAGCAGCTGGGGGACAGGGGGCTCAATGCCCCAGCATTTT. This translates into CASSWGTGGSMPQHF.

This chain connects TRBV9 to TRBJ2-2; TRBD2 might be the D (7 bases). This CDR3 spans 17 amino acids. The germline gives CDR1 SGDLS, CDR2 YYNGEE. Trimming removed 5 bases at V and 7 bases at J, with 24 bases between. Here the CDR3 reads CASRSGLGGGGHGELFF. The DNA of the CDR3 is TGTGCCAGCAGGTCCGGTTTAGGAGGGGGGGGGCACGGGGAGCTGTTTTTT.